This T cell receptor beta chain was recovered during a study of immune reconstitution after stem cell transplant in scleroderma. The sample holds a few counts of this clonotype. TCRdb analysed the RT-PCR reads with MiXCR anew, one entry per CDR3 protein. The table records around 1,500 distinct CDR3 sequences, 15% to 17% of them present only once. Germline lookup yields CDR1 MRHNA and CDR2 SNTAGT. With 4 bases clipped from V and 0 bases from J, the junction kept 3 bases outside the gene matches. The CDR3 covers 15 residues. This chain connects TRBV6-4 to TRBJ1-5; 7 nucleotides agree with TRBD1. This TCR derives from a female donor with systemic sclerosis. Specimen collection occurred before or after autologous hematopoietic stem cell transplantation (not recorded which). CDR3 DNA sequence: TGTGCCAGCAGTGCGGACAGGATTAGCAATCAGCCCCAGCATTTT. This translates into CASSADRISNQPQHF.